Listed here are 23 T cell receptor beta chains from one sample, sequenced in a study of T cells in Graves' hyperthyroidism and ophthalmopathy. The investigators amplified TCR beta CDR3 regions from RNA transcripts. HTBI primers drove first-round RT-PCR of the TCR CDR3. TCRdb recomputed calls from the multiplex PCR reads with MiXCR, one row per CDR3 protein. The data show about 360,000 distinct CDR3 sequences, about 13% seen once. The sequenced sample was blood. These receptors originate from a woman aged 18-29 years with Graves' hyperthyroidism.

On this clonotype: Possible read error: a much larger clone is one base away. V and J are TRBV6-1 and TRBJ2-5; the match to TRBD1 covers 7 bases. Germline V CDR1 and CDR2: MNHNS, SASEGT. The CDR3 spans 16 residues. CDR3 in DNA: TGTGCCAGCAGTGAAGCGCTTCGGGCAGGGGGAGAGACCCAGTGCTTC. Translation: CASSEALRAGGETQCF.

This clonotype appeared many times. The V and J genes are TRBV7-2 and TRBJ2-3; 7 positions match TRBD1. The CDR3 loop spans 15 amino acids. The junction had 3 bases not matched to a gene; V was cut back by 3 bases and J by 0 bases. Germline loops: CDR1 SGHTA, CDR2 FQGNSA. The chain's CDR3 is CASSFDRASTDTQYF. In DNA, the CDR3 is TGTGCCAGCAGCTTCGACAGGGCTAGCACAGATACGCAGTATTTT.

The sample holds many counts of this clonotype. CDR3 loop: CASTPDRNEKLFF. The CDR3 DNA reads as TGTGCCAGCACCCCAGACCGTAATGAAAAACTGTTTTTT. The chain carries TRBV12-3 or TRBV12-4 and TRBJ1-4, with no clear D. The CDR3 totals 13 residues. Trimming cost V 7 bases and J 4 bases, with 10 bases left between them.

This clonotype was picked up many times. The CDR3 sequence: CASSEVSSGSTGELFF. The DNA for the CDR3 is TGTGCCAGCAGTGAAGTGAGTAGCGGGAGCACCGGGGAGCTGTTTTTT. The gene calls are TRBV2 and TRBJ2-2, with 9 bases fitting TRBD2. V dropped 1 base and J dropped 4; count of bases not matched to a gene: 4. The germline V gene encodes CDR1 SNHLY and CDR2 FYNNEI. The length of the CDR3 is 16 residues.

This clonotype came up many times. The CDR3 bases are TGTGCCAGCAGTGTACCCCCGGGAGAGTATGGCTACACCTTC. Amino acid sequence: CASSVPPGEYGYTF. The chain employs TRBV2 and TRBJ1-2; no definite D call. CDR3 length: 14 residues. Germline values: CDR1 SNHLY, CDR2 FYNNEI. V gave up 4 bases and J gave up 5 bases, with 14 bases separating them.

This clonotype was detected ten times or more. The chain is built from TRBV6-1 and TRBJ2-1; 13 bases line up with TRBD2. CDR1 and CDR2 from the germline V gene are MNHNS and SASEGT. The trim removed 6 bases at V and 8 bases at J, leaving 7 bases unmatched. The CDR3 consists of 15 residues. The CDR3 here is CASRLTSGRVDEQFF. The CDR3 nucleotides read TGTGCCAGCAGGCTAACTAGCGGGAGGGTCGATGAGCAGTTCTTC.

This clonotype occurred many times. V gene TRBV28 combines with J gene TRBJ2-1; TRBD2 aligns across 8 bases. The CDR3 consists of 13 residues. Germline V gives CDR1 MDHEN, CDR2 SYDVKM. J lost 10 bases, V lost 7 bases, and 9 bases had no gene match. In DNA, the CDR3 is TGTGCCAGCAACTGGGGCGGGGGGCCAGAGCAGTTCTTC. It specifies CASNWGGGPEQFF.

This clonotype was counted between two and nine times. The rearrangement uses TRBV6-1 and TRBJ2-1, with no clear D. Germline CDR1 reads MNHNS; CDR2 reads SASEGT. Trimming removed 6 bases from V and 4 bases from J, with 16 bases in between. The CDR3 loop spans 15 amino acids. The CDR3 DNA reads TGTGCCAGCAGGTCGTCGGGCAGGCGATACAATGAGCAGTTCTTC. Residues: CASRSSGRRYNEQFF.

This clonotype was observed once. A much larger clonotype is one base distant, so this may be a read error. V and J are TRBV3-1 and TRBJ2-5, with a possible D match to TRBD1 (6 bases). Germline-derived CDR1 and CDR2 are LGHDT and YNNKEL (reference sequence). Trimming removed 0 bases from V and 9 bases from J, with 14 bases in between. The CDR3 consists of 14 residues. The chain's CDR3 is CASSQETGLEAQYF. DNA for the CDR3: TGTGCCAGCAGCCAAGAGACAGGCCTTGAGGCCCAGTACTTC.

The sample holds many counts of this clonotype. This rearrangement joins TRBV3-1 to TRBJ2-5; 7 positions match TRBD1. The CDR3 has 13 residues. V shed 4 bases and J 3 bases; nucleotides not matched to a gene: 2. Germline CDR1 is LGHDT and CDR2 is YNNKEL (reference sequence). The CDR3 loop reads CASSPTGEETQYF. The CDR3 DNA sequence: TGTGCCAGCAGCCCTACAGGGGAAGAGACCCAGTACTTC.

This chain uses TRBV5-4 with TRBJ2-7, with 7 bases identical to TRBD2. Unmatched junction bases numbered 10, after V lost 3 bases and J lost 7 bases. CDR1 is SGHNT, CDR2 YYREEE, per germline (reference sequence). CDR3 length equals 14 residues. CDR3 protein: CASSWAGVSGEQYF. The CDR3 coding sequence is TGTGCCAGCAGCTGGGCGGGGGTGAGTGGAGAGCAGTACTTC.

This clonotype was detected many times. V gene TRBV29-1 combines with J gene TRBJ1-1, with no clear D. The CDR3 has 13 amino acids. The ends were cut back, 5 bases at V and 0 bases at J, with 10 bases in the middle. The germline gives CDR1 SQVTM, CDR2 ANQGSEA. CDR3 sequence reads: CSVSGRMNTEAFF. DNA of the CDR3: TGCAGCGTTTCCGGACGGATGAACACTGAAGCTTTCTTT.

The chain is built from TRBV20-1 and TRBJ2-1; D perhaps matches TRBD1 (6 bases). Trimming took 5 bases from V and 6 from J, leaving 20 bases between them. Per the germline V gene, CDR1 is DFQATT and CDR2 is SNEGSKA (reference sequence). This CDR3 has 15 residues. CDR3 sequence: CSAPGVRRLGNEQFF. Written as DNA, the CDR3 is TGCAGTGCTCCAGGGGTAAGAAGGCTCGGCAATGAGCAGTTCTTC.

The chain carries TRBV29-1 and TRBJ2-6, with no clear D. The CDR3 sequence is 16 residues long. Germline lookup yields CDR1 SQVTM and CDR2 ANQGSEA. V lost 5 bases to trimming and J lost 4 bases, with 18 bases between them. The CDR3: CSVSWSDPPGANVLTF. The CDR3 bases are TGCAGCGTTTCTTGGAGCGACCCTCCCGGGGCCAACGTCCTGACTTTC.

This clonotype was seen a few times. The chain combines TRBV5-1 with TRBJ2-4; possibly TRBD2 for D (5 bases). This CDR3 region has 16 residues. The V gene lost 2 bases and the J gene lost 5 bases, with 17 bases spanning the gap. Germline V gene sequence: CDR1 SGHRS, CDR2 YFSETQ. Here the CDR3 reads CASSLTGSLRQNIQYF. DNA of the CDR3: TGCGCCAGCAGCTTAACGGGGTCTTTGCGGCAAAACATTCAGTACTTC.

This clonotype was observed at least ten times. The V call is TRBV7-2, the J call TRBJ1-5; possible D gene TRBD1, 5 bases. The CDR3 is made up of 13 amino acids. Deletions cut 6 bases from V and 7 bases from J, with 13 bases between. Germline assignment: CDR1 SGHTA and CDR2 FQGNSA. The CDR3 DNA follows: TGTGCCAGCAGTCTCCAGGGTGGGCAGCCCCAGCATTTT. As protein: CASSLQGGQPQHF.

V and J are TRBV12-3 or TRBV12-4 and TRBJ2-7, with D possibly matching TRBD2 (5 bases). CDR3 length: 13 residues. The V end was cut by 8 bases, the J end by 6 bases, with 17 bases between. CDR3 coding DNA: TGTGCCAGCGGAGGACGGCAGAGGAGCGAGCAGTACTTC. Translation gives CASGGRQRSEQYF.

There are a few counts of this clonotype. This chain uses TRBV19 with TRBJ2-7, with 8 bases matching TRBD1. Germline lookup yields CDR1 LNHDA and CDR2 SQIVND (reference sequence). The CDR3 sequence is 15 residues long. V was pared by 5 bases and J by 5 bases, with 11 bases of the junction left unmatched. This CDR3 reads CASSGAGQGWDEQYF. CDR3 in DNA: TGTGCCAGTAGTGGGGCTGGACAGGGATGGGACGAGCAGTACTTC.

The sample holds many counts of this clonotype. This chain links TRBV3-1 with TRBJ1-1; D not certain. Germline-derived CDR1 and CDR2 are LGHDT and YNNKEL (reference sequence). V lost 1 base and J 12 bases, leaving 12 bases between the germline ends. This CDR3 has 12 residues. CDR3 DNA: TGTGCCAGCAGCCAAGTCCCGGTCTGGACTTTCTTT. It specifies CASSQVPVWTFF.

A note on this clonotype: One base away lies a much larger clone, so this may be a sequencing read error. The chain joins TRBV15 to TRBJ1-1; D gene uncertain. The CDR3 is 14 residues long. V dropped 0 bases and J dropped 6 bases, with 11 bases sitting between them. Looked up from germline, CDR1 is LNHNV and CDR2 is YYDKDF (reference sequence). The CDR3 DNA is TGTGCCACCAGCAGAGATTACGGGGTCGCTGAAGCTTTCTTT. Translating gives CATSRDYGVAEAFF.

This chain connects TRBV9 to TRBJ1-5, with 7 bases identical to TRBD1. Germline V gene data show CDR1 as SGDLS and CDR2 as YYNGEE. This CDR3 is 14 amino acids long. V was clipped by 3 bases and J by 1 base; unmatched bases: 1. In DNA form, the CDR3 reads TGTGCCAGCAGCGACAGGGGAAGCAATCAGCCCCAGCATTTT. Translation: CASSDRGSNQPQHF.

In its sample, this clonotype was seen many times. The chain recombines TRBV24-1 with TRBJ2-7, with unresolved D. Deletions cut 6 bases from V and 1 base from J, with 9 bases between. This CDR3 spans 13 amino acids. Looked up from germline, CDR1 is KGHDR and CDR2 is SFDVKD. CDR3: CATSSGTSYEQYF. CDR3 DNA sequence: TGTGCCACCAGTTCGGGCACGTCCTACGAGCAGTACTTC.

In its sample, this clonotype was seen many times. The DNA for the CDR3 is TGTGCCAGCAGTTTGGGCAGGGCGAGAGGCTACACCTTC. This codes for CASSLGRARGYTF. The genes are TRBV12-3 or TRBV12-4 and TRBJ1-2, with D possibly TRBD1 on 5 matching bases. The CDR3 loop spans 13 amino acids. With 3 bases removed from V and 8 bases from J, the gap between germline ends came to 13 bases.